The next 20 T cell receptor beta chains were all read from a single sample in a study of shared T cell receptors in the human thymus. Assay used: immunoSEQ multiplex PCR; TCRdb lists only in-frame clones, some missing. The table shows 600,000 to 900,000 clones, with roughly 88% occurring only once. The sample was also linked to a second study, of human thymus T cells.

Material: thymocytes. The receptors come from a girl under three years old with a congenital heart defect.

The CDR3 sequence: CASSESPGGTEAFF. Here the CDR3 DNA reads TGTGCCAGCAGTGAAAGCCCAGGGGGTACTGAAGCTTTCTTT. The V call is TRBV2, the J call TRBJ1-1; 7 positions agree with TRBD1. Per germline, CDR1 SNHLY and CDR2 FYNNEI. Germline trimming cut 2 bases from V and 5 bases from J; bases unmatched to any gene: 5. The CDR3 runs 14 residues.

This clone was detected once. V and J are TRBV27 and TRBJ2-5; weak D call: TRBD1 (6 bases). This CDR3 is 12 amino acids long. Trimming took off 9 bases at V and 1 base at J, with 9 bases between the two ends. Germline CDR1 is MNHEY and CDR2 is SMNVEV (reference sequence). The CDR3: CASGQTQETQYF. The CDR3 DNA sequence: TGTGCCAGTGGACAGACCCAAGAGACCCAGTACTTC.

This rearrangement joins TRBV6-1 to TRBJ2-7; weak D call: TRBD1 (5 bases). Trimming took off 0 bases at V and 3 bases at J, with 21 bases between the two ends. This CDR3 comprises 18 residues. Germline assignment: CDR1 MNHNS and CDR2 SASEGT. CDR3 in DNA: TGTGCCAGCAGTGAAGCCCTTCCCGACAGTACGCTACTCTACGAGCAGTACTTC. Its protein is CASSEALPDSTLLYEQYF.

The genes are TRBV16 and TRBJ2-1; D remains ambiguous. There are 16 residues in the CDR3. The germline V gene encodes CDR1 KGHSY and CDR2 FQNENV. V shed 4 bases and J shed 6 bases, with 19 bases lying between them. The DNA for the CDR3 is TGTGCCAGCAGCCCCCCTTGGGCTCCCCCATCCAATGAGCAGTTCTTC. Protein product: CASSPPWAPPSNEQFF.

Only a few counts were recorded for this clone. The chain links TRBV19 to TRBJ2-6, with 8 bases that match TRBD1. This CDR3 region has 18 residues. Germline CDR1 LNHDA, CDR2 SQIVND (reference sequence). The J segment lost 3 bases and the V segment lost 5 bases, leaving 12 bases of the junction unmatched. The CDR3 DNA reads TGTGCCAGTAGTCCGCGGACAGGGATGGACCTTGGGGCCAACGTCCTGACTTTC. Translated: CASSPRTGMDLGANVLTF.

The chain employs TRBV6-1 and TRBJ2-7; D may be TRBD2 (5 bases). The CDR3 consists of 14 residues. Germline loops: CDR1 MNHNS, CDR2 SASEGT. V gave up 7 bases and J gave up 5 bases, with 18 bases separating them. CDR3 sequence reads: CASTPDGGQDEQYF. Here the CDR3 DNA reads TGTGCCAGCACTCCGGACGGAGGCCAAGACGAGCAGTACTTC.

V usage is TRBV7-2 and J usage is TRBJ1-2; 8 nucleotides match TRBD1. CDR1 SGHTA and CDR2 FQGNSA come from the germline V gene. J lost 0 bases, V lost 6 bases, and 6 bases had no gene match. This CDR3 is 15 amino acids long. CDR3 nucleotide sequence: TGTGCCAGCAGTTCGGGACAGGCCGCTAACTATGGCTACACCTTC. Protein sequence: CASSSGQAANYGYTF.

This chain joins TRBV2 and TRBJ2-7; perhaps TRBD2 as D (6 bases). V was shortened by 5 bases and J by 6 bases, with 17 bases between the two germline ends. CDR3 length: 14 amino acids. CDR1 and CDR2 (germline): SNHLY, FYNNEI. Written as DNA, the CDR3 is TGTGCCAGCAGTCTAGACGGGATGGGAGGCGAGCAGTACTTC. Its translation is CASSLDGMGGEQYF.

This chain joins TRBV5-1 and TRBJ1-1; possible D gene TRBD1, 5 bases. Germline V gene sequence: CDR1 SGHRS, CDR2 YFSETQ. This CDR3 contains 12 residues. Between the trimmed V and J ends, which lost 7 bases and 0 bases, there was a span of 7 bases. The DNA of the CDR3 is TGCGCCAGCGGGGGGATGAACACTGAAGCTTTCTTT. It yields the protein CASGGMNTEAFF.

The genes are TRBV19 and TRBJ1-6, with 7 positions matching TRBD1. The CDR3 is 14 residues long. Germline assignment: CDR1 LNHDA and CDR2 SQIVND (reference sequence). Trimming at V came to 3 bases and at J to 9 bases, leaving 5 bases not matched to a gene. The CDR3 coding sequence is TGTGCCAGTAGTATCGAACAGGGGCCTTCACCCCTCCACTTT. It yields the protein CASSIEQGPSPLHF.

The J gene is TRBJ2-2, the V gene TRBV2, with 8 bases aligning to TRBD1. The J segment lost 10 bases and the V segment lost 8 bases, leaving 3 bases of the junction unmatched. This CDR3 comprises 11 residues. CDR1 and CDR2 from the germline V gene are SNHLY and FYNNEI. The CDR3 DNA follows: TGTGCCAGCCGACAGGGGCCGGAGCTGTTTTTT. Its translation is CASRQGPELFF. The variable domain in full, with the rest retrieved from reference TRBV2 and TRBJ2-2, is EPEVTQTPSHQVTQMGQEVILRCVPISNHLYFYWYRQILGQKVEFLVSFYNNEISEKSEIFDDQFSVERPDGSNFTLKIRSTKLEDSAMYFCASRQGPELFFGEGSRLTVL.

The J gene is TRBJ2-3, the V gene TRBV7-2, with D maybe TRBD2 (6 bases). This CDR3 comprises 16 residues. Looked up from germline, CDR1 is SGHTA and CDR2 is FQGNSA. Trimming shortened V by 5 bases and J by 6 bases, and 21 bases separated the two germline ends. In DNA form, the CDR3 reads TGTGCCAGCAGCCGACCCGACGGGGGTGGTTTTGATACGCAGTATTTT. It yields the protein CASSRPDGGGFDTQYF.

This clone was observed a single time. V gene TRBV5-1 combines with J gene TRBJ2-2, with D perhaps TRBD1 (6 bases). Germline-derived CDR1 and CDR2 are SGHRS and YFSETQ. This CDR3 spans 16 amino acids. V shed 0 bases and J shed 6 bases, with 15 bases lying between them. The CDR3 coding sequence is TGCGCCAGCAGCTTGGACAGGGCATGGGATGCCGGGGAGCTGTTTTTT. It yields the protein CASSLDRAWDAGELFF.

Here the CDR3 DNA reads TGCAGCGTTGTGGGGGGGTGGTACACTGAAGCTTTCTTT. It codes for CSVVGGWYTEAFF. The chain combines TRBV29-1 with TRBJ1-1, with D perhaps TRBD1 (5 bases). The germline V and J ends were trimmed by 4 bases and 3 bases, with 12 bases remaining between them. In germline, CDR1 is SQVTM, CDR2 ANQGSEA. The CDR3 is 13 amino acids.

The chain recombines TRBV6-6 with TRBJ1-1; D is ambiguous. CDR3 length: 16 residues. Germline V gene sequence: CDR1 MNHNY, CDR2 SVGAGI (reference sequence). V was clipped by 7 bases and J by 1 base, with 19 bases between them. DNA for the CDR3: TGTGCCAGCACCAATGAGGGTGAGCCCTCGAACACTGAAGCTTTCTTT. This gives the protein CASTNEGEPSNTEAFF.

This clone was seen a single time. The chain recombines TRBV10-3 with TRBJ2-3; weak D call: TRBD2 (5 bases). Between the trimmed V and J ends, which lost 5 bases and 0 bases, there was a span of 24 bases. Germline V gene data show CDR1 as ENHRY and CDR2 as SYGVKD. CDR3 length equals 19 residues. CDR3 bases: TGTGCCATCAGTTCATCCCCCTTCCGTTCGGGAATTAGCACAGATACGCAGTATTTT. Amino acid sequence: CAISSSPFRSGISTDTQYF.

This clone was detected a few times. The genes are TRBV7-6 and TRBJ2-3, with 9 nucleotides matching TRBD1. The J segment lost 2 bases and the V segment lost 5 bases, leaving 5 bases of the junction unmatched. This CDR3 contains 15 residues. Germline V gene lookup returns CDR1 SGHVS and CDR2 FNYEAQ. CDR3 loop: CASSLQGALTDTQYF. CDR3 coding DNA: TGTGCCAGCAGCCTACAGGGGGCCCTCACAGATACGCAGTATTTT.

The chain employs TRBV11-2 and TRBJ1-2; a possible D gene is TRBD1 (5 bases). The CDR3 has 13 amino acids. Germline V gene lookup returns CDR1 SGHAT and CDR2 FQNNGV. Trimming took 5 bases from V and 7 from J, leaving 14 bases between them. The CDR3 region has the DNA TGTGCCAGCAGCCCTGACAGACTGTCTGGCTACACCTTC. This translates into CASSPDRLSGYTF.

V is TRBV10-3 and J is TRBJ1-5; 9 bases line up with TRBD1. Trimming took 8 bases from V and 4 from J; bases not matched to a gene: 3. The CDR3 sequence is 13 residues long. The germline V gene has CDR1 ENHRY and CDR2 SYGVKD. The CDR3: CAIAGQGNQPQHF. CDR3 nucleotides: TGTGCCATCGCAGGACAGGGGAATCAGCCCCAGCATTTT.

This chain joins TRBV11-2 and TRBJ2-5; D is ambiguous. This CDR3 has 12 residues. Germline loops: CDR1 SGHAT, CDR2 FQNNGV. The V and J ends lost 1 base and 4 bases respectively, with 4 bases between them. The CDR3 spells CASSLGVETQYF. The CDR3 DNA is TGTGCCAGCAGCTTAGGCGTAGAGACCCAGTACTTC.